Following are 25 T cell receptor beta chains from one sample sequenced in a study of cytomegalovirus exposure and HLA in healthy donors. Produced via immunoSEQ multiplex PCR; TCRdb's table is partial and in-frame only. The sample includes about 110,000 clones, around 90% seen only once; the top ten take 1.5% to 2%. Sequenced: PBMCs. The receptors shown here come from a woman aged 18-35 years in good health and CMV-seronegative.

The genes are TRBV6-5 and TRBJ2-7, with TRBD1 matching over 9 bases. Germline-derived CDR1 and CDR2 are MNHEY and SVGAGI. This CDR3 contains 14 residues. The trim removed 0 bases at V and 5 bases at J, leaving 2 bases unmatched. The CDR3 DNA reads TGTGCCAGCAGTTACTCGGGACAGGGCGACGAGCAGTACTTC. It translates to CASSYSGQGDEQYF.

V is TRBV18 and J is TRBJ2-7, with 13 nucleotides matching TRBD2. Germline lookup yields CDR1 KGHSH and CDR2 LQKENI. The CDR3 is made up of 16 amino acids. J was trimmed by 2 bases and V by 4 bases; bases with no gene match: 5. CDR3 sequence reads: CASSRTSGSRPYEQYF. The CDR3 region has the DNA TGTGCCAGCTCACGGACTAGCGGGAGTCGACCCTACGAGCAGTACTTC. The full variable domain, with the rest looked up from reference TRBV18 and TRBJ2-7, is NAGVMQNPRHLVRRRGQEARLRCSPMKGHSHVYWYRQLPEEGLKFMVYLQKENIIDESGMPKERFSAEFPKEGPSILRIQQVVRGDSAAYFCASSRTSGSRPYEQYFGPGTRLTVT.

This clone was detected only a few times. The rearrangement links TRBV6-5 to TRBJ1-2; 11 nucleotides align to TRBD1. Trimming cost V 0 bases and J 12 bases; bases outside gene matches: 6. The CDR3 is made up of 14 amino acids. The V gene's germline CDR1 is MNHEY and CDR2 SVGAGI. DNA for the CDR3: TGTGCCAGCAGTTACTCCGGGACAGGGGGATTTAACACCTTC. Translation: CASSYSGTGGFNTF.

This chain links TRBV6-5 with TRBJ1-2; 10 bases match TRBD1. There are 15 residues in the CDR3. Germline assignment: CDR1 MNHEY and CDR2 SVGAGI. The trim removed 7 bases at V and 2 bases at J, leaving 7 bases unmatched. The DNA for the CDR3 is TGTGCCAGCACTTCTGAGGGACAGGGGAACTATGGCTACACCTTC. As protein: CASTSEGQGNYGYTF.

DNA for the CDR3: TGTGCCAGCAGCCAAGAGGGTAGGACTAGCGGGGGGGGCCAAGAGACCCAGTACTTC. It is translated as CASSQEGRTSGGGQETQYF. V usage is TRBV4-2 and J usage is TRBJ2-5; 15 nucleotides align to TRBD2. Trimming removed 0 bases from V and 1 base from J; junction bases left unmatched: 6. This CDR3 comprises 19 residues. Germline CDR1 reads LGHNA; CDR2 reads YNFKEQ.

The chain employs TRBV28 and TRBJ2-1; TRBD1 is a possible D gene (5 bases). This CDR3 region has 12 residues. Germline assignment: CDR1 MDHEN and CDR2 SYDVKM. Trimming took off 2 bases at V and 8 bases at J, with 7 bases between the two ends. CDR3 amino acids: CASSLGADEQFF. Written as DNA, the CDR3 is TGTGCCAGCAGTTTAGGGGCGGATGAGCAGTTCTTC.

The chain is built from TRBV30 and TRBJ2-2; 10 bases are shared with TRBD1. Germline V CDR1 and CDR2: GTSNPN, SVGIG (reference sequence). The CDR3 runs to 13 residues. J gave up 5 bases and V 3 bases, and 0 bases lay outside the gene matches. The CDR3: CAWRGQGTGELFF. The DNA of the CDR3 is TGTGCCTGGAGGGGACAGGGGACCGGGGAGCTGTTTTTT.

The CDR3 here is CAWSQAGDEKLFF. DNA for the CDR3: TGTGCCTGGAGTCAGGCCGGCGATGAAAAACTGTTTTTT. This chain connects TRBV30 to TRBJ1-4; D ambiguous. Trimming removed 2 bases from V and 6 bases from J, with 10 bases in between. The germline gives CDR1 GTSNPN, CDR2 SVGIG (reference sequence). This CDR3 region has 13 residues.

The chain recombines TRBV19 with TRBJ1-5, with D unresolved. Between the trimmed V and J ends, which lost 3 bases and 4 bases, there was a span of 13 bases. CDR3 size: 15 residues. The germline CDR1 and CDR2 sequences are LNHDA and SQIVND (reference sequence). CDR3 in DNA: TGTGCCAGTAGTATCCTGACTCTAAGGAATCAGCCCCAGCATTTT. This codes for CASSILTLRNQPQHF.

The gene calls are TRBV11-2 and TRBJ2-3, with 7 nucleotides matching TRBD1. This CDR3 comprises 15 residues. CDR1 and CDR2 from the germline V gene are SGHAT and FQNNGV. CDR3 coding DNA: TGTGGGAGCTATCTCGACAGGGCGGCTTCAGATACGCAGTATTTT. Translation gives CGSYLDRAASDTQYF. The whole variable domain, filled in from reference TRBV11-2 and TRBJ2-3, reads EAGVAQSPRYKIIEKRQSVAFWCNPISGHATLYWYQQILGQGPKLLIQFQNNGVVDDSQLPKDRFSAERLKGVDSTLKIQPAKLEDSAVYLCGSYLDRAASDTQYFGPGTRLTVL.

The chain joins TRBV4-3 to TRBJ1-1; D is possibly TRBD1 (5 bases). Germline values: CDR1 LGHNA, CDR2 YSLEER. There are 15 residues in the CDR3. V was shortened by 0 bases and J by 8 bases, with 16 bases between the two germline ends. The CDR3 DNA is TGCGCCAGCAGCCAAGATTCGACAGCGCCGAGGGAAGCTTTCTTT. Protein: CASSQDSTAPREAFF.

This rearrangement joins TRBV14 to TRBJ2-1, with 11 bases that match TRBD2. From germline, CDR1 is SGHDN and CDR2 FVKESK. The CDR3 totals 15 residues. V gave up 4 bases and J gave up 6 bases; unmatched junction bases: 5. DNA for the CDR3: TGTGCCAGCAGCCCGACTAGCGGGGCCTTCAATGAGCAGTTCTTC. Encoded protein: CASSPTSGAFNEQFF. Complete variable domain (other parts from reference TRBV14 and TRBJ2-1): EAGVTQFPSHSVIEKGQTVTLRCDPISGHDNLYWYRRVMGKEIKFLLHFVKESKQDESGMPNNRFLAERTGGTYSTLKVQPAELEDSGVYFCASSPTSGAFNEQFFGPGTRLTVL.

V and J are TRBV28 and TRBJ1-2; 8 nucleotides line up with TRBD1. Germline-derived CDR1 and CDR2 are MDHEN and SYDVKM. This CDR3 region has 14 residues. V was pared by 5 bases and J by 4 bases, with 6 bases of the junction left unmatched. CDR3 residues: CASSATGTGYGYTF. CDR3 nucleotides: TGTGCCAGCAGTGCTACAGGGACAGGCTATGGCTACACCTTC.

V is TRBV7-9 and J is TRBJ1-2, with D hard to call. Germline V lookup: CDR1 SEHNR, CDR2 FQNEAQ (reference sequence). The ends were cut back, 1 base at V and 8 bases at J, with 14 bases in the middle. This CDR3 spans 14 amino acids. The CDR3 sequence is CASSLESATEGYTF. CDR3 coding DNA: TGTGCCAGCAGCTTAGAGAGCGCCACGGAGGGCTACACCTTC.

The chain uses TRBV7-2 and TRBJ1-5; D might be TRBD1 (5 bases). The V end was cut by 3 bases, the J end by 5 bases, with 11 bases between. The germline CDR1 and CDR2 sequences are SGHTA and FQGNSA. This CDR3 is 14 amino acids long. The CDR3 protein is CASSFTREDQPQHF. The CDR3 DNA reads TGTGCCAGCAGCTTCACCAGGGAGGATCAGCCCCAGCATTTT.

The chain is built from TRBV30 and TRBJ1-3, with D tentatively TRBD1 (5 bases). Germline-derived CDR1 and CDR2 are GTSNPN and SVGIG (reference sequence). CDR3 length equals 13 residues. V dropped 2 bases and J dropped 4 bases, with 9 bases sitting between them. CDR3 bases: TGTGCCTGGAGTCTGTACAGGGGAAACACCATATATTTT. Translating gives CAWSLYRGNTIYF.

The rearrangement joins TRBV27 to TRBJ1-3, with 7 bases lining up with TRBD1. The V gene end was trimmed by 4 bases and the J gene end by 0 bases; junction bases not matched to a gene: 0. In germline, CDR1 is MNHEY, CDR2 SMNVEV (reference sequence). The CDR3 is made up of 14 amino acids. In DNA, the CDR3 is TGTGCCAGCAGTTGGGACAGCTCTGGAAACACCATATATTTT. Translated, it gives CASSWDSSGNTIYF.

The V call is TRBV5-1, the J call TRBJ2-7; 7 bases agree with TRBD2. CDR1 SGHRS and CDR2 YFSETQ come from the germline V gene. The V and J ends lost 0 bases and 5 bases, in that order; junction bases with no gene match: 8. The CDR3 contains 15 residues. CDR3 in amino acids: CASSLAGGSTDEQYF. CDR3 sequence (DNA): TGCGCCAGCAGCTTGGCGGGCGGGAGTACCGACGAGCAGTACTTC.

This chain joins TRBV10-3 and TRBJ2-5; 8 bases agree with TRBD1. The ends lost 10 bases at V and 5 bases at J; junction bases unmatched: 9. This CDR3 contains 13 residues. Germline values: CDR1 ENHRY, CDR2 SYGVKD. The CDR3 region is CATLDREGETQYF. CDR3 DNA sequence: TGTGCCACCCTGGACAGGGAAGGGGAGACCCAGTACTTC.

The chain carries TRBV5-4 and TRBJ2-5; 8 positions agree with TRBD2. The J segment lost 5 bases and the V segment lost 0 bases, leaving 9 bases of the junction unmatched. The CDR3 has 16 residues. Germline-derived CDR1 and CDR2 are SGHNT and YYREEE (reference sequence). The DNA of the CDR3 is TGTGCCAGCAGCTTGGCTCCCGGGGGGGTGAGGGAGACCCAGTACTTC. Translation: CASSLAPGGVRETQYF.

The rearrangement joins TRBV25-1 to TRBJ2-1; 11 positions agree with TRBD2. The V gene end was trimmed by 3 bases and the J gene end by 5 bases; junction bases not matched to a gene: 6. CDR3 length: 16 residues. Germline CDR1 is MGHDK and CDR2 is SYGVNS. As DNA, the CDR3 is TGTGCCAGCAGTGATCTACTAGCGGGGGATCACAATGAGCAGTTCTTC. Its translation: CASSDLLAGDHNEQFF.

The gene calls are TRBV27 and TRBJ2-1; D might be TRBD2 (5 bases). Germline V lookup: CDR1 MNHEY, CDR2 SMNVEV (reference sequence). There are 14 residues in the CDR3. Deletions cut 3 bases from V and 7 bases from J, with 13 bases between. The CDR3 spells CASSLSGRRNEQFF. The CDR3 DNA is TGTGCCAGCAGTTTGAGCGGCAGGAGGAATGAGCAGTTCTTC.

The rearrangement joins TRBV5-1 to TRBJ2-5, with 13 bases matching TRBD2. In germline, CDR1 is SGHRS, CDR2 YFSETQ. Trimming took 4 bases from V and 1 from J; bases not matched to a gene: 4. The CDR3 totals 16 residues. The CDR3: CASSQTSGGIQETQYF. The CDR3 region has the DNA TGCGCCAGCAGCCAGACTAGCGGGGGGATCCAAGAGACCCAGTACTTC.

CDR3 in amino acids: CASSPQGALIEAFF. CDR3 nucleotide sequence: TGTGCCAGCAGTCCGCAGGGGGCGCTCATTGAAGCTTTCTTT. The rearrangement uses TRBV28 and TRBJ1-1; 8 bases map to TRBD1. The CDR3 has 14 amino acids. V lost 5 bases, J lost 7 bases, and 9 bases stayed unmatched. The germline gives CDR1 MDHEN, CDR2 SYDVKM.

CDR3 coding DNA: TGTGCCAGCAGTTTGGGGGAACTAGCAGAGACCCAGTACTTC. This sequence encodes CASSLGELAETQYF. J is TRBJ2-5 and V is TRBV27; a possible D gene is TRBD2 (6 bases). The CDR3 runs 14 residues. The V gene's germline CDR1 is MNHEY and CDR2 SMNVEV (reference sequence). Trimming took 3 bases from V and 4 from J, leaving 12 bases between them.